Sequencing of this T cell receptor beta chain was carried out in a study of T cells in Graves' hyperthyroidism and ophthalmopathy. Amplification of TCR beta CDR3 regions was performed using RNA transcripts as template. During a first-round RT-PCR of the TCR CDR3, the HTBI primer set was used. TCRdb used MiXCR to reprocess the multiplex PCR reads, holding one entry per CDR3 protein. Of approximately 640,000 distinct CDR3 sequences listed, around a sixth were seen once; the top ten hold around 15%. Trimming cost V 4 bases and J 7 bases; bases outside gene matches: 6. The CDR3 is made up of 13 amino acids. Germline V gene sequence: CDR1 SQVTM, CDR2 ANQGSEA.

The clonotype was recovered from a man over 45 with Graves' hyperthyroidism. The sample taken for sequencing was blood. The rearrangement uses TRBV29-1 and TRBJ1-4; TRBD1 aligns across 7 bases. The CDR3 DNA reads as TGCAGCGTTGCCCACAGGGGAGGTGAAAAACTGTTTTTT. It translates to CSVAHRGGEKLFF.